The T cell receptor beta chain described here comes from a study of T-cell memory formation after mild COVID-19. Study-wide context: TCR clusters were largely donor specific. Study observations and caveats: Of the contracting clones, CD4+ ones lay mainly in CM and EM, and CD8+ ones in EMRA.

This CDR3 is built from 13 residues. Unmatched junction bases numbered 5, after V lost 6 bases and J lost 8 bases. Looked up from germline, CDR1 is WNHNN and CDR2 is SYGVQD (reference sequence). cDNA libraries for TCR alpha and TCR beta, carrying sample barcodes and UMIs, came from 5'RACE with constant-segment primers. TCRdb re-called the 5' RACE reads through MiXCR, storing one row per CDR3 protein. The data hold approximately 99,000 distinct CDR3 sequences, with 18% observed a single time. This clonotype was recorded at least ten times. The antigen is not known. The sequenced sample was PBMCs or a T cell subset sorted from them (not recorded which). This receptor was taken from a man aged 18-30 years who had mild COVID-19 (a few samples of this study predate the infection). Cell type and time point are not known. This sequence joins TRBV10-1 and TRBJ2-1; TRBD1 matches 9 bases. CDR3 in amino acids: CASRGQGDHEQFF. CDR3 nucleotide sequence: TGCGCCAGCAGGGGACAGGGTGACCATGAGCAGTTCTTC.